Shown below are 13 T cell receptor beta chains from a single sample sequenced in a study of blood T cell repertoires in COVID-19. Using immunoSEQ multiplex PCR, the repertoire was profiled, and TCRdb retains in-frame clones only, with some absent. This sample has 90,000 to 100,000 clones, with about 81% found just once. The sequenced sample consisted of peripheral blood. These receptors came from a man between 60 and 75 years old with acute or convalescent COVID-19.

The V gene is TRBV30, the J gene TRBJ2-6; D unresolved. V lost 3 bases to trimming and J lost 2 bases, with 8 bases between them. The CDR3 totals 14 residues. Germline CDR1 reads GTSNPN; CDR2 reads SVGIG (reference sequence). The CDR3 DNA is TGTGCCTGGAGCGCTTACACTGGGGCCAACGTCCTGACTTTC. Translation gives CAWSAYTGANVLTF.

The gene calls are TRBV5-6 and TRBJ1-2, with 8 bases lining up with TRBD1. Losses at the gene ends were 9 bases for V and 0 bases for J; bases not matched to a gene: 7. The CDR3 has 14 residues. The germline V gene encodes CDR1 SGHDT and CDR2 YYEEEE. The CDR3 bases are TGTGCCACCACGACAGGGGCCACTAACTATGGCTACACCTTC. This encodes CATTTGATNYGYTF.

The V and J genes are TRBV7-9 and TRBJ2-2, with D possibly matching TRBD2 (5 bases). CDR1 and CDR2 (germline): SEHNR, FQNEAQ (reference sequence). The CDR3 sequence is 16 residues long. V was cut by 1 base and J by 5 bases, with 14 bases left in between. The CDR3 region has the DNA TGTGCCAGCAGCTTAGTCCCCCTGAGAGGGACCGGGGAGCTGTTTTTT. Translating gives CASSLVPLRGTGELFF.

This rearrangement joins TRBV7-9 to TRBJ1-1; D gene unclear. V was pared by 7 bases and J by 2 bases, with 11 bases between. The CDR3 is made up of 13 amino acids. Germline CDR1 is SEHNR and CDR2 is FQNEAQ (reference sequence). This CDR3 is CASTLLGNTEAFF. Written as DNA, the CDR3 is TGTGCCAGCACCCTGCTAGGAAACACTGAAGCTTTCTTT.

The V and J genes are TRBV5-4 and TRBJ2-1, with 10 nucleotides matching TRBD2. The CDR3 spans 16 residues. V dropped 0 bases and J dropped 7; count of bases not matched to a gene: 7. CDR1 is SGHNT and CDR2 is YYREEE in the germline V gene (reference sequence). The CDR3 nucleotides read TGTGCCAGCAGCTTGGGTACTGGAGCGGGAGGGAATGAGCAGTTCTTC. Its translation: CASSLGTGAGGNEQFF. Full variable domain (outside the CDR3, taken from reference TRBV5-4 and TRBJ2-1): ETGVTQSPTHLIKTRGQQVTLRCSSQSGHNTVSWYQQALGQGPQFIFQYYREEENGRGNFPPRFSGLQFPNYSSELNVNALELDDSALYLCASSLGTGAGGNEQFFGPGTRLTVL.

The genes are TRBV7-3 and TRBJ2-2; the D gene is possibly TRBD1 (5 bases). Trimming pared 2 bases from V and 1 base from J, leaving 8 bases between. Germline V lookup: CDR1 SGHTA, CDR2 FQGTGA. The CDR3 covers 15 residues. The CDR3 here is CASSLAGQNTGELFF. The CDR3 DNA is TGTGCCAGCAGCTTAGCAGGACAGAACACCGGGGAGCTGTTTTTT.

This clone was counted only a few times. The chain employs TRBV2 and TRBJ1-6; TRBD1 matches at 7 bases. J was trimmed by 7 bases and V by 4 bases; bases with no gene match: 7. The CDR3 extends over 15 amino acids. Germline CDR1 SNHLY, CDR2 FYNNEI. Here the CDR3 DNA reads TGTGCCAGCAGTGGACAGGGCGCAAAGAATTCACCCCTCCACTTT. Translation: CASSGQGAKNSPLHF.

CDR3 coding DNA: TGTGCCAGCAGCTTGTCTAGCGGGATCCGCACAGATACGCAGTATTTT. Its translation is CASSLSSGIRTDTQYF. The chain is built from TRBV11-3 and TRBJ2-3, with TRBD2 identical over 9 bases. Germline CDR1 is SGHNT and CDR2 is YENEEA. CDR3 length: 16 residues. With 3 bases clipped from V and 1 base from J, the junction kept 5 bases outside the gene matches.

The chain uses TRBV11-3 and TRBJ2-1; D is perhaps TRBD2 (5 bases). Germline CDR1 SGHNT, CDR2 YENEEA. V was trimmed by 5 bases and J by 6 bases, leaving 14 bases between them. The CDR3 is made up of 14 amino acids. The CDR3 DNA sequence: TGTGCCAGCAGCAAGCTAGCCGGCCTCAATGAGCAGTTCTTC. This encodes CASSKLAGLNEQFF.

A single count supports this clone. V is TRBV5-4 and J is TRBJ2-3, with 10 bases that match TRBD2. The CDR3 covers 16 residues. Per the germline V gene, CDR1 is SGHNT and CDR2 is YYREEE (reference sequence). J was trimmed by 6 bases and V by 2 bases; bases with no gene match: 9. CDR3 residues: CASSFPASGSVDTQYF. The CDR3 DNA reads as TGTGCCAGCAGCTTCCCGGCTAGCGGGAGTGTGGATACGCAGTATTTT.

CDR3 loop: CASSPYRGYNEQFF. For the CDR3, the DNA is TGTGCCAGCAGCCCTTACAGGGGTTACAATGAGCAGTTCTTC. The rearrangement uses TRBV14 and TRBJ2-1, with TRBD1 matching over 7 bases. The CDR3 runs to 14 residues. V was clipped by 4 bases and J by 4 bases; unmatched bases: 4. The germline V gene has CDR1 SGHDN and CDR2 FVKESK.

The J gene is TRBJ1-4, the V gene TRBV19; D is unclear. Germline V gene sequence: CDR1 LNHDA, CDR2 SQIVND (reference sequence). CDR3 size: 16 residues. The V gene lost 6 bases and the J gene lost 0 bases, with 14 bases spanning the gap. Here the CDR3 reads CASRGWTLATNEKLFF. Here the CDR3 DNA reads TGTGCCAGTAGGGGGTGGACTTTGGCAACTAATGAAAAACTGTTTTTT.

The genes are TRBV9 and TRBJ2-1; D not resolved. Germline CDR1 reads SGDLS; CDR2 reads YYNGEE. The V and J ends lost 2 bases and 2 bases respectively, with 5 bases between them. This CDR3 contains 13 residues. CDR3 sequence (DNA): TGTGCCAGCAGCGTGAGTCCCTACAATGAGCAGTTCTTC. Translation gives CASSVSPYNEQFF.